Listed below are T cell receptor beta chains from one sample, sequenced in a study of control samples from healthy donors and cancer patients. Sequencing used immunoSEQ multiplex PCR; TCRdb keeps in-frame clones, though not all of them. The data hold some 100,000 clones, with around 88% observed a single time. Sample: blood. The receptors originated from a young man in good health. CDR3s include the opening cysteine and the closing phenylalanine or tryptophan. Fields, in order: J gene, V gene, clone size, D gene, CDR3 DNA, CDR3 protein. The D gene is left open where the match is weak. Part of the rows lack a size; the others show once, few, many or a class for expanded clones.

>TRBJ2-3|TRBV7-3|once|-
TGTGCCAGCAGCATGGCGGGCGAGACGCAGTATTTT
CASSMAGETQYF
>TRBJ2-5|TRBV7-2|once|-
TGTGCCAGCAGCCTAAGGACGGGGAGAGAGACCCAGTACTTC
CASSLRTGRETQYF
>TRBJ2-1|TRBV2|-|-
TGTGCCAGCAGTTACAAGGGAGCGGCTTCGGGTTACAATGAGCAGTTCTTC
CASSYKGAASGYNEQFF
>TRBJ2-5|TRBV5-6|few|TRBD1
TGTGCCAGCAGCTACCGGACAGGTACCCAGTACTTC
CASSYRTGTQYF
>TRBJ2-5|TRBV19|-|-
TGTGCCAGTAGTATTCAGGGTCGGTTTGAGACCCAGTACTTC
CASSIQGRFETQYF
>TRBJ2-7|TRBV5-1|-|-
TGCGCCAGCAGCTTGGCCGTTAGGGGTGACGAGCAGTACTTC
CASSLAVRGDEQYF
>TRBJ1-6|TRBV19|once|TRBD1
TGTGCCAGTAGTACGGACAGGGATAATTCACCCCTCCACTTT
CASSTDRDNSPLHF
>TRBJ2-1|TRBV3-1/TRBV3-2|-|-
TGTGCCAGCAGCCCACGGGACAAAGCGGGAAGTTCCTACAATGAGCAGTTCTTC
CASSPRDKAGSSYNEQFF
>TRBJ2-7|TRBV6-1|-|TRBD1
TGTGCCAGCAGTGAAGCAGGGACAGGAGGAATAGCCGAGCAGTACTTC
CASSEAGTGGIAEQYF
>TRBJ2-7|TRBV9|-|TRBD1
TGTGCCAGCAGCGTAGCTGGGACAGGGGGCCAGGTGGGCGAGCAGTACTTC
CASSVAGTGGQVGEQYF
>TRBJ2-3|TRBV14|-|-
TGTGCCAGCAGCCAATACGGCGGGGACACAGATACGCAGTATTTT
CASSQYGGDTDTQYF
>TRBJ2-3|TRBV28|-|TRBD2
TGTGCCAGCAGACCCGGACTAGCGGGAAGCACAGATACGCAGTATTTT
CASRPGLAGSTDTQYF
>TRBJ1-5|TRBV4-1|once|TRBD1
TGCGCCAGCAGCCAAGTCCCGGGACAGGGGTTTCAGCCCCAGCATTTT
CASSQVPGQGFQPQHF
>TRBJ2-7|TRBV4-1|-|TRBD2
TGCGCCAGCAGCCAAGAACCCGGGACTAGCGGGTTCTCCTCCTACGAGCAGTACTTC
CASSQEPGTSGFSSYEQYF
>TRBJ1-2|TRBV9|-|TRBD1
TGTGCCAGCAGCGATCCAGGGACAGTGAACTATGGCTACACCTTC
CASSDPGTVNYGYTF
>TRBJ2-7|TRBV19|-|-
TGTGCCAGTAGTATAGGCGGCGGATCTTACGAGCAGTACTTC
CASSIGGGSYEQYF
>TRBJ1-2|TRBV27|-|TRBD1
TGTGCCAGCAGTTGGACAGGACAAGAGGGCTACACCTTC
CASSWTGQEGYTF
>TRBJ2-5|TRBV5-4|-|TRBD2
TGTGCCAGCAGCTTGGAATTAGCGGGGATACCGGAGGAGACCCAGTACTTC
CASSLELAGIPEETQYF
>TRBJ1-5|TRBV28|-|-
TGTGCCAGCGGAGGAAGCAATCAGCCCCAGCATTTT
CASGGSNQPQHF
>TRBJ2-3|TRBV25-1|-|TRBD2
TGTGCCAGCAGTGTCCTCGGACTAGCGGGAGGGACGCAGTATTTT
CASSVLGLAGGTQYF
>TRBJ2-2|TRBV14|-|TRBD1
TGTGCCAGCAGTCCGACCCGGACAGGGGTAGGCGGGGAGCTGTTTTTT
CASSPTRTGVGGELFF
>TRBJ2-3|TRBV5-1|-|-
TGCGCCAGCAGCCCGATGCTCACAGATACGCAGTATTTT
CASSPMLTDTQYF
>TRBJ2-1|TRBV7-9|-|TRBD2
TGTGCCAGCGCTCATAGCGGGAGCAATGAGCAGTTCTTC
CASAHSGSNEQFF
>TRBJ2-7|TRBV27|-|TRBD1
TGTGCCAGCGGGACAGGCACCTCCTACGAGCAGTACTTC
CASGTGTSYEQYF
>TRBJ1-2|TRBV7-2|-|-
TGTGCCAGCAGCCCGACAGTTCGGTATGGCTACACCTTC
CASSPTVRYGYTF
>TRBJ2-3|TRBV18|few|TRBD2
TGTGCCAGCTCACCACCGAGTCTAGCGGGACGTGGCACAGATACGCAGTATTTT
CASSPPSLAGRGTDTQYF
>TRBJ1-3|TRBV28|once|-
TGTGCCAGCAGTTTATGGCAGGGTACTGGAAACACCATATATTTT
CASSLWQGTGNTIYF
>TRBJ2-7|TRBV6-6|-|TRBD2
TGTGCCAGCAGTCCTCCGGGACTAGCGGGAGGGTTTTCTTACGAGCAGTACTTC
CASSPPGLAGGFSYEQYF
>TRBJ2-1|TRBV7-9|-|-
TGTGCCAGCAGCTTACGCGGGAAAGGGTACAATGAGCAGTTCTTC
CASSLRGKGYNEQFF
>TRBJ1-2|TRBV18|-|-
TGTGCCAGCTCACCAACTAAAAACTATGGCTACACCTTC
CASSPTKNYGYTF
>TRBJ2-3|TRBV7-9|-|TRBD2
TGTGCCAGCAGCTCGCTAGCGGGGACAGCGGATACGCAGTATTTT
CASSSLAGTADTQYF